This T cell receptor beta chain is drawn from a study of blood T cells in healthy people across ages. Findings of the study overall: Getting older went along with TCR beta diversity per million T cells dropping roughly linearly.

To note about this clonotype: The target antigen is unknown.

CDR3 size: 11 residues. With 8 bases removed from V and 5 bases from J, the gap between germline ends came to 12 bases. Germline V gene lookup returns CDR1 SQVTM and CDR2 ANQGSEA. Combining a sample-barcoded 5' primer with a J-beta primer mix, a second PCR ran for roughly 7 to 12 cycles. MiXCR, applied by TCRdb to the 5' RACE reads, yields one record per CDR3 protein. The top ten hold roughly 34% of the sample, which has hundreds of thousands of distinct CDR3 sequences, approximately 50% seen once. Isolation per sample recovered at least 7 million PBMCs. At least 5.5 micrograms of total RNA were extracted per sample.

The chain employs TRBV29-1 and TRBJ1-2; D is perhaps TRBD1 (6 bases). What was sequenced was blood. This TCR came from a man between 60 and 70 years old in good health. CDR3 in amino acids: CSTRTDYGYTF. The CDR3 bases are TGCAGCACCAGGACAGATTATGGCTACACCTTC.